Below, 20 T cell receptor beta chains from the same sample are listed, as sequenced in a study of T-cell reconstitution after alpha-beta-depleted transplantation in children. TCRbeta library preparation incorporated unique molecular identifiers. TCRdb processed the PCR reads anew with MiXCR; each CDR3 protein has one entry. Of approximately 980,000 distinct CDR3 sequences in the sample, less than 30% were seen once. The input for sequencing was PBMCs, mostly from graft donor cells, taken 360 days after TCRalphabeta/CD19-depleted stem cell transplant. These TCRs come from a boy younger than two who had a stem cell transplant for SCID, so the T cells may come from the graft donor.

The chain is built from TRBV9 and TRBJ2-7; D ambiguous. The germline gives CDR1 SGDLS, CDR2 YYNGEE. Trimming took 0 bases from V and 3 from J, leaving 13 bases between them. CDR3 length equals 15 residues. CDR3 coding DNA: TGTGCCAGCAGCGTAGGTTCAGTGGTAATCTACGAGCAGTACTTC. This translates into CASSVGSVVIYEQYF.

The rearrangement joins TRBV5-1 to TRBJ1-1, with 9 bases that match TRBD1. The CDR3 is 18 amino acids. V dropped 3 bases and J dropped 1; count of bases not matched to a gene: 13. In germline, CDR1 is SGHRS, CDR2 YFSETQ. The CDR3 DNA sequence: TGCGCCAGCAGCTCAATTCTTGGACAGGGGCTGAGGAACACTGAAGCTTTCTTT. It is translated as CASSSILGQGLRNTEAFF.

This clonotype was seen at least ten times. The gene calls are TRBV12-3 or TRBV12-4 and TRBJ2-4; 7 nucleotides match TRBD1. This CDR3 is 14 amino acids long. J lost 5 bases, V lost 5 bases, and 6 bases had no gene match. The CDR3 loop is CASSVRQGQNIQYF. CDR3 nucleotide sequence: TGTGCCAGCAGTGTCCGACAGGGACAAAACATTCAGTACTTC.

This clonotype was found a few times. The chain couples TRBV30 to TRBJ2-1; 7 bases map to TRBD2. Germline values: CDR1 GTSNPN, CDR2 SVGIG (reference sequence). The CDR3 consists of 12 residues. V trimming: 6 bases; J trimming: 4 bases; junction bases outside the gene matches: 3. The CDR3, as DNA: TGTGCCTGTAGCGGGTTTTACAATGAGCAGTTCTTC. It codes for CACSGFYNEQFF. Drawing the rest from reference TRBV30 and TRBJ2-1, the complete variable domain is SQTIHQWPATLVQPVGSPLSLECTVEGTSNPNLYWYRQAAGRGLQLLFYSVGIGQISSEVPQNLSASRPQDRQFILSSKKLLLSDSGFYLCACSGFYNEQFFGPGTRLTVL.

This clonotype has a handful of counts. The chain joins TRBV7-9 to TRBJ2-7; no clear D gene. Germline V gene sequence: CDR1 SEHNR, CDR2 FQNEAQ (reference sequence). Trimming left V 0 bases short and J 4 bases short, with 7 bases between. The CDR3 spans 13 residues. CDR3 DNA sequence: TGTGCCAGCAGCTTAGCGCCCAGATACGAGCAGTACTTC. Its translation is CASSLAPRYEQYF.

This sequence joins TRBV7-2 and TRBJ2-3, with no clear D. V was pared by 2 bases and J by 0 bases, with 12 bases between. There are 16 residues in the CDR3. Germline CDR1 and CDR2: SGHTA and FQGNSA. CDR3 in DNA: TGTGCCAGCAGCTTAATGGCGGCGCTAAGCACAGATACGCAGTATTTT. This encodes CASSLMAALSTDTQYF.

This clonotype has only a few counts. This chain uses TRBV6-1 with TRBJ2-5; D ambiguous. CDR1 and CDR2 from the germline V gene are MNHNS and SASEGT. Trimming shortened V by 7 bases and J by 1 base, and 10 bases separated the two germline ends. The CDR3 has 13 residues. CDR3 in amino acids: CASTQQTQETQYF. The DNA for the CDR3 is TGTGCCAGCACGCAACAGACCCAAGAGACCCAGTACTTC.

The genes are TRBV2 and TRBJ2-1; the match to TRBD2 covers 9 bases. The CDR3 length is 17 residues. Germline loops: CDR1 SNHLY, CDR2 FYNNEI. The junction had 10 bases not matched to a gene; V was cut back by 3 bases and J by 4 bases. DNA for the CDR3: TGTGCCAGCAGTGATCTTTATGGGACTAGCTCGTACAATGAGCAGTTCTTC. As protein: CASSDLYGTSSYNEQFF.

The chain couples TRBV24-1 to TRBJ2-1; 9 bases match TRBD1. CDR1 and CDR2 (germline): KGHDR, SFDVKD. V shed 4 bases and J 8 bases; nucleotides not matched to a gene: 14. There are 17 residues in the CDR3. This CDR3 reads CATSDPRTGAVSDEQFF. CDR3 coding DNA: TGTGCCACCAGTGACCCGCGGACAGGGGCCGTGAGCGATGAGCAGTTCTTC.

This clonotype showed up just a few times. The V and J genes are TRBV6-5 and TRBJ1-2; 7 bases map to TRBD1. The CDR3 covers 15 residues. J was trimmed by 2 bases and V by 0 bases; bases with no gene match: 3. Germline-derived CDR1 and CDR2 are MNHEY and SVGAGI. The CDR3 protein is CASSYSTGSNYGYTF. DNA of the CDR3: TGTGCCAGCAGTTACTCGACAGGGTCCAACTATGGCTACACCTTC.

The chain recombines TRBV4-1 with TRBJ1-2, with 9 bases identical to TRBD1. CDR3 size: 17 residues. The trim removed 1 base at V and 0 bases at J, leaving 6 bases unmatched. The germline CDR1 and CDR2 sequences are MGHRA and YSYEKL. CDR3 sequence reads: CASSQVLGTGTNYGYTF. The CDR3 DNA is TGCGCCAGCAGCCAAGTCCTAGGGACAGGGACTAACTATGGCTACACCTTC.

This rearrangement joins TRBV2 to TRBJ2-7, with D unclear. CDR1 SNHLY and CDR2 FYNNEI come from the germline V gene. This CDR3 has 13 residues. V lost 7 bases and J lost 3, with 13 bases in between. CDR3 DNA sequence: TGTGCCAGCACCTGGCCTCCCCGCTACGAGCAGTACTTC. It is translated as CASTWPPRYEQYF.

This clonotype has more than one count but fewer than ten. This chain connects TRBV12-3 or TRBV12-4 to TRBJ2-5; 7 nucleotides align to TRBD2. The CDR3 has 16 amino acids. Trimming removed 1 base from V and 2 bases from J; junction bases left unmatched: 7. CDR3 in amino acids: CASSLGAGLSQETQYF. The CDR3 DNA is TGTGCCAGCAGTTTAGGAGCGGGGCTGTCGCAAGAGACCCAGTACTTC.

In the case of this clonotype: Because the CDR3 is missing its conserved closing phenylalanine or tryptophan, this is likely a read error. V usage is TRBV6-6 and J usage is TRBJ1-1; D not certain. V lost 7 bases and J lost 1, with 10 bases in between. Germline V gives CDR1 MNHNY, CDR2 SVGAGI (reference sequence). The CDR3 spans 13 residues. The CDR3 protein is CASTPDKNTEAFC. The CDR3 DNA reads as TGTGCCAGCACCCCCGACAAGAACACTGAAGCTTTCTGT.

In its sample, this clonotype was seen a few times. The J gene is TRBJ2-5, the V gene TRBV29-1, with D possibly being TRBD1 or TRBD2 (5 bases each). The CDR3 runs 15 residues. Germline CDR1 is SQVTM and CDR2 is ANQGSEA. The V and J ends lost 4 bases and 3 bases respectively, with 18 bases between them. The CDR3: CSVGDAFRGEETQYF. The CDR3 coding sequence is TGCAGCGTTGGGGACGCCTTCCGAGGGGAAGAGACCCAGTACTTC.

CDR3 amino acids: CASSLATGALRAQHF. In nucleotides, the CDR3 is TGTGCCAGCAGTTTAGCCACAGGGGCCCTAAGGGCCCAGCATTTT. The chain joins TRBV12-3 or TRBV12-4 to TRBJ1-5, with 7 nucleotides matching TRBD1. V lost 0 bases, J lost 11 bases, and 10 bases stayed unmatched. This CDR3 contains 15 residues.

This clonotype showed up many times. The J gene is TRBJ2-5, the V gene TRBV9; D unclear. CDR3 length: 10 amino acids. V shed 0 bases and J shed 7 bases, with 1 base lying between them. From germline, CDR1 is SGDLS and CDR2 YYNGEE. For the CDR3, the DNA is TGTGCCAGCAGCGTAGGGACCCAGTACTTC. Amino acid sequence: CASSVGTQYF.

This sequence joins TRBV7-2 and TRBJ2-1; possible D gene TRBD1, 6 bases. V dropped 4 bases and J dropped 3 bases, with 16 bases sitting between them. The germline gives CDR1 SGHTA, CDR2 FQGNSA. The CDR3 is 16 residues long. CDR3 in DNA: TGTGCCAGCAGCTCACAGGGCCTATCGTACTACAATGAGCAGTTCTTC. Protein sequence: CASSSQGLSYYNEQFF.

This clonotype was recorded a few times. This chain uses TRBV7-9 with TRBJ1-1; possibly TRBD1 for D (6 bases). There are 14 residues in the CDR3. Germline lookup yields CDR1 SEHNR and CDR2 FQNEAQ (reference sequence). Trimming took off 5 bases at V and 1 base at J, with 11 bases between the two ends. For the CDR3, the DNA is TGTGCCAGCAGCCAGGGACAACCGAACACTGAAGCTTTCTTT. Translating it yields CASSQGQPNTEAFF.

The chain joins TRBV5-1 to TRBJ1-1, with D perhaps matching TRBD1 (5 bases). Germline assignment: CDR1 SGHRS and CDR2 YFSETQ. Trimming shortened V by 3 bases and J by 0 bases, and 9 bases separated the two germline ends. The CDR3 contains 14 residues. In DNA form, the CDR3 reads TGCGCCAGCAGCTCGACAGTTATGAACACTGAAGCTTTCTTT. Translation gives CASSSTVMNTEAFF. The full variable domain, completed using reference TRBV5-1 and TRBJ1-1, is KAGVTQTPRYLIKTRGQQVTLSCSPISGHRSVSWYQQTPGQGLQFLFEYFSETQRNKGNFPGRFSGRQFSNSRSEMNVSTLELGDSALYLCASSSTVMNTEAFFGQGTRLTVV.